These 23 T cell receptor beta chains share one sample of origin, sequenced in a study of blood T cell repertoires in COVID-19. Produced via immunoSEQ multiplex PCR; TCRdb's table is partial and in-frame only. The table has 100,000 to 150,000 clones, more than 80% seen once. Material for sequencing was peripheral blood. All receptors derive from a woman older than 75 with COVID-19, enrolled during active disease.

Ten or more counts support this clone. V is TRBV6-4 and J is TRBJ2-1; 12 positions match TRBD2. J was trimmed by 6 bases and V by 2 bases; bases with no gene match: 2. Germline V gives CDR1 MRHNA, CDR2 SNTAGT. This CDR3 spans 15 amino acids. The CDR3 region is CASSDQTSGSNEQFF. The CDR3 nucleotides are TGTGCCAGCAGTGACCAGACTAGCGGGAGCAATGAGCAGTTCTTC.

This chain links TRBV11-2 with TRBJ2-2; weak D call: TRBD1 (5 bases). CDR1 is SGHAT, CDR2 FQNNGV, per germline. V gave up 0 bases and J gave up 3 bases, with 14 bases separating them. The CDR3 has 17 amino acids. The CDR3 sequence is CASSLDLRTRDTGELFF. DNA of the CDR3: TGTGCCAGCAGCTTAGATCTCCGGACAAGAGACACCGGGGAGCTGTTTTTT.

The sample holds a few counts of this clone. The chain joins TRBV24-1 to TRBJ2-7; 8 bases map to TRBD1. This CDR3 region has 15 residues. Germline CDR1 KGHDR, CDR2 SFDVKD. The trim removed 3 bases at V and 5 bases at J, leaving 8 bases unmatched. The chain's CDR3 is CATSDRQGLRNEQYF. The CDR3 DNA sequence: TGTGCCACCAGTGATCGACAGGGGTTGAGGAACGAGCAGTACTTC.

This sequence joins TRBV6-2 or TRBV6-3 and TRBJ2-5; D gene uncertain. There are 13 residues in the CDR3. Germline V gene lookup returns CDR1 MNHEY and CDR2 SVGEGT. Deletions cut 2 bases from V and 3 bases from J, with 7 bases between. DNA for the CDR3: TGTGCCAGCAGTTACGGCGGTAAAGAGACCCAGTACTTC. This sequence encodes CASSYGGKETQYF.

This chain joins TRBV28 and TRBJ1-4, with TRBD1 identical over 8 bases. The trim removed 3 bases at V and 3 bases at J, leaving 0 bases unmatched. This CDR3 has 14 residues. From germline, CDR1 is MDHEN and CDR2 SYDVKM. The CDR3 reads CASSLTGANEKLFF. CDR3 DNA: TGTGCCAGCAGTTTGACAGGGGCTAATGAAAAACTGTTTTTT.

J is TRBJ1-5 and V is TRBV19; D remains ambiguous. Germline CDR1 LNHDA, CDR2 SQIVND (reference sequence). This CDR3 spans 13 amino acids. V lost 1 base and J 7 bases, leaving 8 bases between the germline ends. Here the CDR3 reads CASSIGAWQPQHF. In nucleotides, the CDR3 is TGTGCCAGTAGTATAGGGGCATGGCAGCCCCAGCATTTT. Filled out from reference TRBV19 and TRBJ1-5, the complete variable domain reads DGGITQSPKYLFRKEGQNVTLSCEQNLNHDAMYWYRQDPGQGLRLIYYSQIVNDFQKGDIAEGYSVSREKKESFPLTVTSAQKNPTAFYLCASSIGAWQPQHFGDGTRLSIL.

This clone was seen once. The genes are TRBV20-1 and TRBJ1-1, with D perhaps TRBD1 (6 bases). Germline V gene data show CDR1 as DFQATT and CDR2 as SNEGSKA (reference sequence). The V and J ends lost 6 bases and 0 bases respectively, with 17 bases between them. CDR3 length: 15 residues. CDR3: CSASPGQTLNTEAFF. CDR3 bases: TGCAGTGCCAGTCCCGGACAGACCTTGAACACTGAAGCTTTCTTT.

CDR3: CASSQEASGRLHNEQFF. CDR3 DNA sequence: TGCGCCAGCAGCCAGGAGGCTAGCGGGAGGCTCCACAATGAGCAGTTCTTC. This sequence joins TRBV4-1 and TRBJ2-1; 11 bases fit TRBD2. Unmatched junction bases numbered 9, after V lost 3 bases and J lost 5 bases. This CDR3 comprises 17 residues. CDR1 is MGHRA, CDR2 YSYEKL, per germline.

The chain employs TRBV19 and TRBJ2-1, with 11 bases fitting TRBD2. Germline V gives CDR1 LNHDA, CDR2 SQIVND (reference sequence). This CDR3 is 16 amino acids long. V lost 3 bases and J lost 7; bases outside the gene matches: 8. The CDR3: CASSIELAGVGNEQFF. CDR3 bases: TGTGCCAGTAGTATCGAACTAGCGGGAGTGGGGAATGAGCAGTTCTTC.

This chain links TRBV4-2 with TRBJ2-2; D remains ambiguous. Trimming stripped 0 bases from V and 1 base from J, with 3 bases between. CDR1 and CDR2 (germline): LGHNA, YNFKEQ. This CDR3 contains 14 residues. The CDR3 protein is CASSQEQNTGELFF. The CDR3 DNA reads TGTGCCAGCAGCCAAGAACAGAACACCGGGGAGCTGTTTTTT.

The chain joins TRBV5-1 to TRBJ2-5, with D hard to call. The ends were cut back, 0 bases at V and 2 bases at J, with 5 bases in the middle. The CDR3 is 13 amino acids. The V gene's germline CDR1 is SGHRS and CDR2 YFSETQ. The CDR3 sequence: CASSLVQQETQYF. CDR3 nucleotides: TGCGCCAGCAGCTTGGTACAGCAAGAGACCCAGTACTTC.

Details on this clone: One end of the junction is discordant with germline, which a read error may explain. The chain employs TRBV28 and TRBJ2-7, with 8 nucleotides matching TRBD1. The CDR3 has 12 residues. Germline V gene data show CDR1 as MDHEN and CDR2 as SYDVKM. The CDR3 reads CASSLAAGQVHF. The CDR3 DNA sequence: TGTGCCAGCAGTTTAGCGGCGGGACAGGTACACTTC.

This clone occurred once. V gene TRBV7-8 combines with J gene TRBJ1-3; 7 bases agree with TRBD1. The germline CDR1 and CDR2 sequences are SGHVS and FQNEAQ. The V and J ends lost 1 base and 4 bases, in that order; junction bases with no gene match: 7. The CDR3 has 16 amino acids. The CDR3 region is CASSLVTGQTGNTIYF. As DNA, the CDR3 is TGTGCCAGCAGCTTAGTTACGGGACAGACCGGAAACACCATATATTTT.

The chain joins TRBV2 to TRBJ2-7, with a weak D call TRBD1 (7 bases). CDR3 length: 14 residues. V dropped 5 bases and J dropped 3 bases, with 14 bases sitting between them. Germline V lookup: CDR1 SNHLY, CDR2 FYNNEI. CDR3 amino acids: CASSPQGGGYEQYF. CDR3 bases: TGTGCCAGCAGTCCGCAGGGGGGCGGCTACGAGCAGTACTTC.

This sequence joins TRBV15 and TRBJ1-1, with D perhaps TRBD1 (5 bases). The germline gives CDR1 LNHNV, CDR2 YYDKDF (reference sequence). CDR3 length equals 15 residues. V lost 0 bases, J lost 4 bases, and 12 bases lay in between. CDR3 region: CATSREKGMGTEAFF. CDR3 nucleotides: TGTGCCACCAGCAGAGAGAAGGGGATGGGCACTGAAGCTTTCTTT.

This clone has a single count. The chain has TRBV6-2 or TRBV6-3 and TRBJ2-7; 8 nucleotides line up with TRBD2. The ends lost 5 bases at V and 1 base at J; junction bases unmatched: 1. The germline gives CDR1 MNHEY, CDR2 SVGEGT. CDR3 length equals 13 residues. The CDR3 loop is CASSTSGSYEQYF. The CDR3 region has the DNA TGTGCCAGCAGTACTAGCGGATCCTACGAGCAGTACTTC.

This chain joins TRBV29-1 and TRBJ2-2, with 8 bases that match TRBD2. The J segment lost 4 bases and the V segment lost 1 base, leaving 11 bases of the junction unmatched. Germline V gene data show CDR1 as SQVTM and CDR2 as ANQGSEA. The CDR3 loop spans 17 amino acids. The CDR3 reads CSVEGFTSGALTGELFF. The CDR3 DNA follows: TGCAGCGTTGAAGGTTTTACTAGCGGAGCCCTCACCGGGGAGCTGTTTTTT.

This clone showed up just once. The chain carries TRBV11-2 and TRBJ1-1; the D is unclear. The germline CDR1 and CDR2 sequences are SGHAT and FQNNGV. The V gene lost 5 bases and the J gene lost 8 bases, with 15 bases spanning the gap. CDR3 length: 13 amino acids. The CDR3 coding sequence is TGTGCCAGCAGCCCACACCCGAGCGTCGAAGCTTTCTTT. Protein: CASSPHPSVEAFF.

This clone was observed a single time. The rearrangement joins TRBV28 to TRBJ2-7; TRBD2 aligns across 8 bases. The CDR3 extends over 14 amino acids. Germline assignment: CDR1 MDHEN and CDR2 SYDVKM. The V gene end was trimmed by 3 bases and the J gene end by 7 bases; junction bases not matched to a gene: 8. The CDR3 region is CASSFVSGSREQYF. CDR3 bases: TGTGCCAGCAGTTTTGTAAGCGGGAGCAGGGAGCAGTACTTC.

This chain joins TRBV7-6 and TRBJ2-7; the match to TRBD2 covers 11 bases. The germline V gene has CDR1 SGHVS and CDR2 FNYEAQ. CDR3 size: 16 residues. The V gene end was trimmed by 2 bases and the J gene end by 0 bases; junction bases not matched to a gene: 3. For the CDR3, the DNA is TGTGCCAGCAGCTTAATGGGGACTAGCGGCTCCTACGAGCAGTACTTC. Its translation is CASSLMGTSGSYEQYF.

J is TRBJ1-4 and V is TRBV7-2; TRBD1 matches at 9 bases. The CDR3 has 14 amino acids. The V segment lost 5 bases and the J segment 8 bases; nucleotides outside the gene matches: 6. Germline V CDR1 and CDR2: SGHTA, FQGNSA. CDR3 amino acids: CASSRRGQGEKLFF. The CDR3 DNA reads TGTGCCAGCAGCCGCCGGGGACAGGGAGAAAAACTGTTTTTT.

V is TRBV4-2 and J is TRBJ2-7, with 7 bases matching TRBD2. CDR3 length: 15 residues. J gave up 4 bases and V 0 bases, and 6 bases lay outside the gene matches. Germline V gives CDR1 LGHNA, CDR2 YNFKEQ. The CDR3 coding sequence is TGTGCCAGCAGCCAAGAATCTAGCGGCGGGTACGAGCAGTACTTC. This encodes CASSQESSGGYEQYF.

The rearrangement joins TRBV15 to TRBJ2-6; D unresolved. Trimming pared 2 bases from V and 4 bases from J, leaving 15 bases between. The germline V gene has CDR1 LNHNV and CDR2 YYDKDF (reference sequence). The CDR3 is 17 amino acids. This CDR3 is CATSRPGLLEGANVLTF. DNA of the CDR3: TGTGCCACCAGCAGACCAGGTCTCCTTGAAGGGGCCAACGTCCTGACTTTC.